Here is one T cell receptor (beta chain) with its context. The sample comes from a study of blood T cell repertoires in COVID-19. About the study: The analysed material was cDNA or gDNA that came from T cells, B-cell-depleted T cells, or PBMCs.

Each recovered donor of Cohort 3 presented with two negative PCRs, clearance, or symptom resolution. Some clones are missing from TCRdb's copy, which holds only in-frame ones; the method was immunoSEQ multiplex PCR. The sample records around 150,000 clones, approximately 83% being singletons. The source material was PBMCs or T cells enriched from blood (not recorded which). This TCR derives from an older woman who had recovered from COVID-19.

CDR3: CASSVQGGTGELFF. The CDR3 bases are TGTGCCAGCAGCGTACAGGGCGGCACCGGGGAGCTGTTTTTT. The rearrangement joins TRBV9 to TRBJ2-2; TRBD1 might be the D (5 bases). Germline loops: CDR1 SGDLS, CDR2 YYNGEE. This CDR3 is built from 14 residues. Trimming removed 1 base from V and 4 bases from J, with 8 bases in between.